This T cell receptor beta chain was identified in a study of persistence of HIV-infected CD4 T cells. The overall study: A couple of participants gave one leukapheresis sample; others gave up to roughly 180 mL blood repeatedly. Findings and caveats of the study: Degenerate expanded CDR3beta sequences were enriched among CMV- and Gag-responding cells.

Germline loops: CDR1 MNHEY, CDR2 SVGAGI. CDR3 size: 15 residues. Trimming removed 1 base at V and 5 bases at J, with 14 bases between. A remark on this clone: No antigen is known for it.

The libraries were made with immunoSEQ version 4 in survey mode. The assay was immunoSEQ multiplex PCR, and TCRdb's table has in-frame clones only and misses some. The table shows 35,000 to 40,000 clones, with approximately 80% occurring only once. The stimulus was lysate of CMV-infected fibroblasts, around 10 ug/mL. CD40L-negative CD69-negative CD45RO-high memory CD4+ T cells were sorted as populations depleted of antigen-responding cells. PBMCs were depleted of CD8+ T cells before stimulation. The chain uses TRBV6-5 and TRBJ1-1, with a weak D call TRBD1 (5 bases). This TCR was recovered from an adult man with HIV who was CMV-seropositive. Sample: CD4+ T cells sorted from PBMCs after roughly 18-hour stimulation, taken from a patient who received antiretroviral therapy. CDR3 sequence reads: CASSYWGEGGTEAFF. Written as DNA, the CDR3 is TGTGCCAGCAGTTACTGGGGGGAAGGTGGTACTGAAGCTTTCTTT.